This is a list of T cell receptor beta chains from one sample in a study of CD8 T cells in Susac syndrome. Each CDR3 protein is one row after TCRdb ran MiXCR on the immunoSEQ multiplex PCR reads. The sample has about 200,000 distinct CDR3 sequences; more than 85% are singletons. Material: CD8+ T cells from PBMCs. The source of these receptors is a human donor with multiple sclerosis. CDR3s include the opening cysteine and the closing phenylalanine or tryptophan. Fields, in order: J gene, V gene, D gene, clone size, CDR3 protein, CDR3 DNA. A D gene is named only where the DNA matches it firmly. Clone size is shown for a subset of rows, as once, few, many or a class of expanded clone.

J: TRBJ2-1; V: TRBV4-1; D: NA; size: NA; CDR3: CASSQDYSNEQFF; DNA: TGCGCCAGCAGCCAAGATTATAGTAATGAGCAGTTCTTC
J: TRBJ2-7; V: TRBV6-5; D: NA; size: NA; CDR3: CASSYSTGLSYEQYF; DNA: TGTGCCAGCAGTTACTCGACAGGCCTCTCCTACGAGCAGTACTTC
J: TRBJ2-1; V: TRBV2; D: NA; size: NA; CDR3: CAGDSDSYNEQFF; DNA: TGTGCCGGGGACTCCGACTCCTACAATGAGCAGTTCTTC
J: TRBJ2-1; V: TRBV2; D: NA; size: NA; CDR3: CASRGGEGVGEQFF; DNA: TGTGCCAGCAGGGGGGGTGAGGGAGTGGGTGAGCAGTTCTTC
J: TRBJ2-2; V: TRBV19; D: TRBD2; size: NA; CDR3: CASSIGSGRYTGELFF; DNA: TGTGCCAGTAGTATTGGTAGCGGGAGATACACCGGGGAGCTGTTTTTT
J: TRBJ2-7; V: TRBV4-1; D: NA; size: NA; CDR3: CASSQDWGHLYEQYF; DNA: TGCGCCAGCAGCCAAGATTGGGGACACCTCTACGAGCAGTACTTC
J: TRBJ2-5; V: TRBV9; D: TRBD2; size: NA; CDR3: CASSVGGSRETQYF; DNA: TGTGCCAGCAGCGTAGGCGGGAGTAGGGAGACCCAGTACTTC
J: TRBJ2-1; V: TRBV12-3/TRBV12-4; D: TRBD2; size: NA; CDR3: CASSFTLAGVGNEQFF; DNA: TGTGCCAGCAGTTTTACTTTGGCGGGAGTGGGGAATGAGCAGTTCTTC
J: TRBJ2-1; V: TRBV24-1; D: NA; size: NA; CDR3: CATSVPGSTYNEQFF; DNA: TGTGCCACCAGTGTCCCAGGGTCAACCTACAATGAGCAGTTCTTC
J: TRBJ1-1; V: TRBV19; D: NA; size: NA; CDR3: CASSIGLMEAFF; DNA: TGTGCCAGTAGTATAGGTTTGATGGAAGCTTTCTTT
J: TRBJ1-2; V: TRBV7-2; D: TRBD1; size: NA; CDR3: CASSSMTGVYGYTF; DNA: TGTGCCAGCAGCTCAATGACAGGGGTCTATGGCTACACCTTC
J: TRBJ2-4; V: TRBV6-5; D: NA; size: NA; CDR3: CATKGGHDHLHYF; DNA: TGTGCCACGAAGGGAGGCCACGACCACCTTCATTACTTC
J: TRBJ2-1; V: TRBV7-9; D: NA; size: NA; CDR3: CASSLDENWNEQFF; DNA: TGTGCCAGCAGCTTAGATGAGAATTGGAATGAGCAGTTCTTC
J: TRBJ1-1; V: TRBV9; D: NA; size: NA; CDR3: CASSLRWAEGEAFF; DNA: TGTGCCAGCAGCCTTAGGTGGGCGGAGGGTGAAGCTTTCTTT
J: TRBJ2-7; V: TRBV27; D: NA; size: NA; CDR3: CASSLSTSGTDYEQYF; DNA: TGTGCCAGCAGTTTATCGACCAGCGGAACTGACTACGAGCAGTACTTC
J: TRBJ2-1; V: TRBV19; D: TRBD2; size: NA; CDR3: CASAPGTSGYNEQFF; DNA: TGTGCCAGCGCCCCCGGGACTAGCGGTTACAATGAGCAGTTCTTC
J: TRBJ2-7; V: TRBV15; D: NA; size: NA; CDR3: CATSRVENPYEQYF; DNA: TGTGCCACCAGCAGAGTGGAGAACCCCTACGAGCAGTACTTC
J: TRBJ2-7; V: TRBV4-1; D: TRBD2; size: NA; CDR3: CASSPTGGLPSYEQYF; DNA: TGCGCCAGCAGCCCCACCGGGGGACTACCTTCCTACGAGCAGTACTTC
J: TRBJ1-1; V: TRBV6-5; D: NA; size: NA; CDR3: CASSYSLRDTEAFF; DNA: TGTGCCAGCAGTTACTCGTTGCGGGACACTGAAGCTTTCTTT
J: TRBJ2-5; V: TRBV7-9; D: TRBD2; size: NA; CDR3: CASSTRTSGPPETQYF; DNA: TGTGCCAGCAGCACCCGGACTAGCGGGCCACCGGAGACCCAGTACTTC
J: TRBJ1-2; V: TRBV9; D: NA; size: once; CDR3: CASSVRPDYTF; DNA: TGTGCCAGCAGCGTACGCCCAGACTACACCTTC
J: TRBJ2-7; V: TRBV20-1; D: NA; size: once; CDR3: CSARSSAYEQYF; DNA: TGCAGTGCACGGTCCAGCGCCTACGAGCAGTACTTC
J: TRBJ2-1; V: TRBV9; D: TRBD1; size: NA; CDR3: CASSVEFGTAYNEQFF; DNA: TGTGCCAGCAGCGTAGAATTCGGGACAGCGTACAATGAGCAGTTCTTC
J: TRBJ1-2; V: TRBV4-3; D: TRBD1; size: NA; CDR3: CASSQGTGGGNYGYTF; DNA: TGCGCCAGCAGCCAGGGGACAGGGGGCGGGAACTATGGCTACACCTTC
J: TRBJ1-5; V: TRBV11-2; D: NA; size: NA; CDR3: CASSSGRNQPQHF; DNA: TGTGCCAGCAGCTCAGGGCGCAATCAGCCCCAGCATTTT
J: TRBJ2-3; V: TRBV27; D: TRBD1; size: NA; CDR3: CASSPTGGAGDTQYF; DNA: TGTGCCAGCAGCCCTACAGGGGGCGCGGGAGATACGCAGTATTTT
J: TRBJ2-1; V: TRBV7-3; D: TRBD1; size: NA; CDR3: CASSLEHRGYLPDNEQFF; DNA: TGTGCCAGCAGCTTAGAACACAGGGGGTACCTACCAGACAATGAGCAGTTCTTC
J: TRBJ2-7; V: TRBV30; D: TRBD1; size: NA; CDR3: CAWSVRQGSYEQYF; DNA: TGTGCCTGGAGTGTACGACAGGGGTCCTACGAGCAGTACTTC
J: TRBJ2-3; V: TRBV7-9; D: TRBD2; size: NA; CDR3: CASSTRTSGGAGGTDTQYF; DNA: TGTGCCAGCAGCACCCGGACTAGCGGGGGGGCGGGGGGCACAGATACGCAGTATTTT
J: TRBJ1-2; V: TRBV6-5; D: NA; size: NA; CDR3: CASSSLDGGGGYTF; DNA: TGTGCCAGCAGTTCGCTGGACGGGGGAGGTGGCTACACCTTC
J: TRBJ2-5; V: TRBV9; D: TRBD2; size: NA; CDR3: CASSVGGDQETQYF; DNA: TGTGCCAGCAGCGTGGGAGGGGACCAAGAGACCCAGTACTTC
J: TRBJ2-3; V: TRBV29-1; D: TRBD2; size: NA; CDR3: CSVEHLAGGPDTQYF; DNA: TGCAGCGTTGAACACCTAGCGGGGGGTCCAGATACGCAGTATTTT
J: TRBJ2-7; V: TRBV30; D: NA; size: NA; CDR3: CAWSVQGNEQYF; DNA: TGTGCCTGGAGTGTACAAGGAAACGAGCAGTACTTC
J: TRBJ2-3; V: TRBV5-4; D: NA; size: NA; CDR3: CASSLWIAGINTDTQYF; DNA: TGTGCCAGCAGCTTGTGGATTGCCGGGATTAACACAGATACGCAGTATTTT
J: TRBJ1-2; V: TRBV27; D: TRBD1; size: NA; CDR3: CASSLDRGDYGYTF; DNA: TGTGCCAGCAGTTTAGACAGGGGGGACTATGGCTACACCTTC
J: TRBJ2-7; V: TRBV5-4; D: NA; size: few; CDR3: CASSGTGYEQYF; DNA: TGTGCCAGCAGCGGTACGGGGTACGAGCAGTACTTC
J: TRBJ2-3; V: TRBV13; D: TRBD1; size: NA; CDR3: CASSLGTGTGEDTQYF; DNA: TGTGCCAGCAGCTTAGGGACCGGGACAGGGGAAGATACGCAGTATTTT
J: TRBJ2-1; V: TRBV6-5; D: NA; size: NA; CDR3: CASSYGPTVNEQFF; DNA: TGTGCCAGCAGTTACGGGCCGACAGTGAATGAGCAGTTCTTC
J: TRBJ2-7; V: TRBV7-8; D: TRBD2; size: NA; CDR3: CASSLVPLAGYEQYF; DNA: TGTGCCAGCAGCTTAGTGCCCTTAGCGGGGTACGAGCAGTACTTC
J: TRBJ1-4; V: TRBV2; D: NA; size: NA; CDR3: CASSRDVPRSPNEKLFF; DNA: TGTGCCAGCAGTCGGGACGTCCCTCGTTCACCTAATGAAAAACTGTTTTTT
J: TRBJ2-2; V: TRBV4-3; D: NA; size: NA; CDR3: CASSQDEGPGELFF; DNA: TGCGCCAGCAGCCAAGATGAGGGTCCCGGGGAGCTGTTTTTT
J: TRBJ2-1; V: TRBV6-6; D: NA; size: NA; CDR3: CASSYGEQFF; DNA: TGTGCCAGCAGTTACGGGGAGCAGTTCTTC
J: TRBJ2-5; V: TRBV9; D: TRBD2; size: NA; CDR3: CASSVTSGEETQYF; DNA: TGTGCCAGCAGCGTGACTAGCGGGGAAGAGACCCAGTACTTC
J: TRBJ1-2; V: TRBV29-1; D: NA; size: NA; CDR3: CSADDSYNYGYTF; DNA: TGCAGCGCCGACGACAGTTATAACTATGGCTACACCTTC
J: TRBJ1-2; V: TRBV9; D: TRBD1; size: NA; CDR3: CASSARTGARSNYGYTF; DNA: TGTGCCAGCAGCGCCCGGACAGGGGCAAGGTCTAACTATGGCTACACCTTC
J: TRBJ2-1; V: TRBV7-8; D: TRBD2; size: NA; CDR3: CASSLGAGVPYNEQFF; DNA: TGTGCCAGCAGCTTAGGGGCGGGAGTGCCCTACAATGAGCAGTTCTTC
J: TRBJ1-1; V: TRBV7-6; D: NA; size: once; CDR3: CASSLGASQGMNTEAFF; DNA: TGTGCCAGCAGCTTAGGGGCCTCTCAGGGGATGAACACTGAAGCTTTCTTT